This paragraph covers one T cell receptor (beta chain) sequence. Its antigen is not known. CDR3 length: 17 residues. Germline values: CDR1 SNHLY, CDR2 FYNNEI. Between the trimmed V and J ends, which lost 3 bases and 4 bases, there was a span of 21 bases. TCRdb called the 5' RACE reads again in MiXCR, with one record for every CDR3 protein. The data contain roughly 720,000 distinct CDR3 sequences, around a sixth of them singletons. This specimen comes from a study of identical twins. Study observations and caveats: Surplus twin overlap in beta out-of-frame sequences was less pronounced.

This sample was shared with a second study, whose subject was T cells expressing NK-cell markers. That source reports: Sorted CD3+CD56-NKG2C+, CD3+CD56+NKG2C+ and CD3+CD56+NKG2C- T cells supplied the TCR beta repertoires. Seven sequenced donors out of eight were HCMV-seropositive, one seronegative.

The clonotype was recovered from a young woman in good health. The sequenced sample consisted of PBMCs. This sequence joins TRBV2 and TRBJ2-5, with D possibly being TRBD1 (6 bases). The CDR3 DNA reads TGTGCCAGCAGTGAGCCAGGTCGGGCAGGGGACGGAGAGACCCAGTACTTC. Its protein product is CASSEPGRAGDGETQYF.